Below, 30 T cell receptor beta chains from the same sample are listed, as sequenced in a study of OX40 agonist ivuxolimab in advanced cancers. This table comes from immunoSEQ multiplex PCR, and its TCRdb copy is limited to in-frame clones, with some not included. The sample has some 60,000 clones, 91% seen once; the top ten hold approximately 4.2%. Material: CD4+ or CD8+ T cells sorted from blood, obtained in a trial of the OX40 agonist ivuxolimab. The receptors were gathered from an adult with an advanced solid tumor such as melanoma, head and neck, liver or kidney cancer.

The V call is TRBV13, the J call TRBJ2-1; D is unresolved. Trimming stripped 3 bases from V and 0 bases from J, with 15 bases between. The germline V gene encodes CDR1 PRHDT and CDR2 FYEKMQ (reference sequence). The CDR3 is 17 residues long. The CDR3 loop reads CASSFSYPQSSYNEQFF. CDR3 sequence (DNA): TGTGCCAGCAGCTTCTCCTATCCCCAGAGCTCCTACAATGAGCAGTTCTTC.

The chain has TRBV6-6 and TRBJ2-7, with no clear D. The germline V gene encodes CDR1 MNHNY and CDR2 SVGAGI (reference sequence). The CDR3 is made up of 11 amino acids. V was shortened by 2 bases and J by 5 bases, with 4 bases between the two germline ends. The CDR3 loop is CASSYANEQYF. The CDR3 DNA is TGTGCCAGCAGTTACGCGAACGAGCAGTACTTC.

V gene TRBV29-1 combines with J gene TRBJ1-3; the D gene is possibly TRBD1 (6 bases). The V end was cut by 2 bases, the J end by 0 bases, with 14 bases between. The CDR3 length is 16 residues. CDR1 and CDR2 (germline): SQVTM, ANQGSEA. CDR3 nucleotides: TGCAGCGTTGAATCCTCCAGGGGTCCCTCTGGAAACACCATATATTTT. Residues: CSVESSRGPSGNTIYF.

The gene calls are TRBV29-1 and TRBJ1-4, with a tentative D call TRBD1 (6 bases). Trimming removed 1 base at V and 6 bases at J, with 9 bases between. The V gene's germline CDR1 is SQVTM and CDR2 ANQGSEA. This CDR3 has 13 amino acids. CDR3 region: CSVEADSHEKLFF. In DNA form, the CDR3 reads TGCAGCGTTGAAGCGGACAGTCATGAAAAACTGTTTTTT.

CDR3 amino acids: CASSLRGDPEAFF. CDR3 nucleotide sequence: TGTGCCAGCAGCCTTAGGGGGGACCCGGAAGCTTTCTTT. V gene TRBV5-5 combines with J gene TRBJ1-1; a possible D gene is TRBD1 (6 bases). This CDR3 is 13 amino acids long. Trimming stripped 4 bases from V and 8 bases from J, with 15 bases between. Germline V gene data show CDR1 as SGHKS and CDR2 as YYEKEE (reference sequence).

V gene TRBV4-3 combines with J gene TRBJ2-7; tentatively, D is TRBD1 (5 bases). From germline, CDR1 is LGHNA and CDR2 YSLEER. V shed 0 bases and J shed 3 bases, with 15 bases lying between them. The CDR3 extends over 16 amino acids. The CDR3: CASSQDLSRGHYEQYF. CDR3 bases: TGCGCCAGCAGCCAAGATCTCTCCCGAGGACACTACGAGCAGTACTTC.

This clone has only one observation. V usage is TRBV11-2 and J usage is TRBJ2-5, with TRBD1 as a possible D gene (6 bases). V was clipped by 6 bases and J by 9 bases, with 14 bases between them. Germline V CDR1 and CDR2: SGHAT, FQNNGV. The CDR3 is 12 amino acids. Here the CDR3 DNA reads TGTGCCAGCAGGCTAGGGGGTCTGCCCCAGTACTTC. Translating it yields CASRLGGLPQYF.

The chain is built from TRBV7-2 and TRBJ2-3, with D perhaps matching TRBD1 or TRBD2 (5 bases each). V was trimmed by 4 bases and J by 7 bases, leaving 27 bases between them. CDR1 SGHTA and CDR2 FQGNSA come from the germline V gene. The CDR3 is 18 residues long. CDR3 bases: TGTGCCAGCAGCTCGAGGGGCCAGCGTCGTCACCCCGGGCATACGCAGTATTTT. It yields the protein CASSSRGQRRHPGHTQYF.

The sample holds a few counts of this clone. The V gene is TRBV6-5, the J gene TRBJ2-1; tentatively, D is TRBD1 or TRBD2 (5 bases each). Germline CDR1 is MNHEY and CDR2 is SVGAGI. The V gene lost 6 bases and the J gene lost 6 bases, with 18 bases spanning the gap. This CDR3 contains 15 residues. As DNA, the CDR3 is TGTGCCAGCAGCCGGGACCGTCTGGGGTTCAATGAGCAGTTCTTC. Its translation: CASSRDRLGFNEQFF.

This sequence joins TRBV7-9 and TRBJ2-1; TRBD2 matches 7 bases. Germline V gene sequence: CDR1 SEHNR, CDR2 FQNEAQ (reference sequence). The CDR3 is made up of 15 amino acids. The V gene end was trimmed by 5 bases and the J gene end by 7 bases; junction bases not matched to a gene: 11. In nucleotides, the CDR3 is TGTGCCAGCAGCCCTGAGGGGAGGGCCAGGAATGAGCAGTTCTTC. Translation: CASSPEGRARNEQFF.

The CDR3 is CARSHPHNYEQYF. The CDR3 DNA follows: TGTGCCAGATCGCACCCCCACAACTACGAGCAGTACTTC. The V gene is TRBV2, the J gene TRBJ2-7, with unresolved D. V was pared by 9 bases and J by 3 bases, with 15 bases between. Per germline, CDR1 SNHLY and CDR2 FYNNEI. The CDR3 consists of 13 residues.

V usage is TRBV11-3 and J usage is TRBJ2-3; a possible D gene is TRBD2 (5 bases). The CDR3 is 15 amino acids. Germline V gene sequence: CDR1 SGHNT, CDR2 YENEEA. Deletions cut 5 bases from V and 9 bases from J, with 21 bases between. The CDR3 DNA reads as TGTGCCAGCAGCAAGGCCCGCGGCGGGCGCCGCACGCAGTATTTT. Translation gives CASSKARGGRRTQYF. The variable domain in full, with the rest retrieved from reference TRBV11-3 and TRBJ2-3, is EAGVVQSPRYKIIEKKQPVAFWCNPISGHNTLYWYLQNLGQGPELLIRYENEEAVDDSQLPKDRFSAERLKGVDSTLKIQPAELGDSAVYLCASSKARGGRRTQYFGPGTRLTVL.

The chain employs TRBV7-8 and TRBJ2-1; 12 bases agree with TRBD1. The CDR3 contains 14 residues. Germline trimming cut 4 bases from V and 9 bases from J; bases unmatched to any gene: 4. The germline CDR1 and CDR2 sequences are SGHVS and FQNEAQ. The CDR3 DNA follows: TGTGCCAGCAGCTCGGGGACAGGGGGCAGTGAGCAGTTCTTC. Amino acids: CASSSGTGGSEQFF.

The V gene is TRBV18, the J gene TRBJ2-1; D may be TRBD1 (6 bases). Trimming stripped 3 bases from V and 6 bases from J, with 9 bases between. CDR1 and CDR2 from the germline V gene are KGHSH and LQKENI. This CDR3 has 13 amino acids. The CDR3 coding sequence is TGTGCCAGCTCACCCTTCAGGGGCAATGAGCAGTTCTTC. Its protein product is CASSPFRGNEQFF. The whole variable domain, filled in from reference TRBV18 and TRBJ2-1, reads NAGVMQNPRHLVRRRGQEARLRCSPMKGHSHVYWYRQLPEEGLKFMVYLQKENIIDESGMPKERFSAEFPKEGPSILRIQQVVRGDSAAYFCASSPFRGNEQFFGPGTRLTVL.

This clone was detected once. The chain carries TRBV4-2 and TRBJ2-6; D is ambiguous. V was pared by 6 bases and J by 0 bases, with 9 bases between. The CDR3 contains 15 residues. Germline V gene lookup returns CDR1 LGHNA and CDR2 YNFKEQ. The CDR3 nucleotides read TGTGCCAGCAGTCTAAAAGGCTCTGGGGCCAACGTCCTGACTTTC. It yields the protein CASSLKGSGANVLTF.

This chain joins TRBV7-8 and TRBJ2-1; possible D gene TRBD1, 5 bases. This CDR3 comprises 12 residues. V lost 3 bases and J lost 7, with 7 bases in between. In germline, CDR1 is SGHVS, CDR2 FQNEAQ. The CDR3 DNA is TGTGCCAGCAGCTTTTCAGGGAATGAGCAGTTCTTC. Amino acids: CASSFSGNEQFF.

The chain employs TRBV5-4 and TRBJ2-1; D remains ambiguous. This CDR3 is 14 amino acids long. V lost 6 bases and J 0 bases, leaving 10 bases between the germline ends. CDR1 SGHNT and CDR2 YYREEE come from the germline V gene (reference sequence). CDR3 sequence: CASNLDLSYNEQFF. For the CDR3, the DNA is TGTGCCAGCAACCTTGACCTCTCCTACAATGAGCAGTTCTTC.

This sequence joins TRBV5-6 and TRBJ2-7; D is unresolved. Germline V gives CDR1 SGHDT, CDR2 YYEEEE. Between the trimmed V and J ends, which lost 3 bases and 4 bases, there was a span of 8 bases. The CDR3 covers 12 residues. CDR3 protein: CASSSDSYEQYF. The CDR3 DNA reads TGTGCCAGCAGCTCCGACTCATACGAGCAGTACTTC.

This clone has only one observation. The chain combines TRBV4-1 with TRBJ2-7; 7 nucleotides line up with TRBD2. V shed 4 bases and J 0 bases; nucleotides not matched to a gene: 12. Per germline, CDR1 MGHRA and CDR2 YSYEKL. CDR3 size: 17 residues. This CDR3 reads CASSPTPLAGASYEQYF. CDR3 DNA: TGCGCCAGCAGCCCGACTCCACTGGCGGGAGCCTCCTACGAGCAGTACTTC.

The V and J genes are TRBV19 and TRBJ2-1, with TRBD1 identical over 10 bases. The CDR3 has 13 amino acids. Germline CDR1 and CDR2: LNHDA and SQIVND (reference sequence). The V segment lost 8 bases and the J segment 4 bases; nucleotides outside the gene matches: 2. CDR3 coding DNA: TGTGCCAGTCGACAGGGGGCATACAATGAGCAGTTCTTC. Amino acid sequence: CASRQGAYNEQFF.

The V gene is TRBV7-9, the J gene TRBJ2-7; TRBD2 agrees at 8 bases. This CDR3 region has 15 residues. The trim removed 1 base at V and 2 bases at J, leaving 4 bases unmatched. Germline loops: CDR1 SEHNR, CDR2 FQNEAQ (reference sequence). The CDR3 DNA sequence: TGTGCCAGCAGCTTAGGACCGGGACTAGCCTACGAGCAGTACTTC. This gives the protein CASSLGPGLAYEQYF. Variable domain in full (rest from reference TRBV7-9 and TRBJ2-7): DTGVSQNPRHKITKRGQNVTFRCDPISEHNRLYWYRQTLGQGPEFLTYFQNEAQLEKSRLLSDRFSAERPKGSFSTLEIQRTEQGDSAMYLCASSLGPGLAYEQYFGPGTRLTVT.

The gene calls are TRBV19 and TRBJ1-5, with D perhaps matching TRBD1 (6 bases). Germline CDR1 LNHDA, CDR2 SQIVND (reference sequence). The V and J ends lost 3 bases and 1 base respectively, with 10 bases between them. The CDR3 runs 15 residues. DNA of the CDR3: TGTGCCAGTAGTATCGGGACACGCAGCAATCAGCCCCAGCATTTT. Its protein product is CASSIGTRSNQPQHF. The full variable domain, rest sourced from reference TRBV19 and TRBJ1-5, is DGGITQSPKYLFRKEGQNVTLSCEQNLNHDAMYWYRQDPGQGLRLIYYSQIVNDFQKGDIAEGYSVSREKKESFPLTVTSAQKNPTAFYLCASSIGTRSNQPQHFGDGTRLSIL.

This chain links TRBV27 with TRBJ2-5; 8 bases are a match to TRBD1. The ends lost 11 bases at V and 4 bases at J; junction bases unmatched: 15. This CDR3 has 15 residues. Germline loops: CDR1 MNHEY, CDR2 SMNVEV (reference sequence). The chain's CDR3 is CACAPPRTGPETQYF. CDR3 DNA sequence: TGTGCCTGCGCCCCCCCCCGGACAGGGCCAGAGACCCAGTACTTC.

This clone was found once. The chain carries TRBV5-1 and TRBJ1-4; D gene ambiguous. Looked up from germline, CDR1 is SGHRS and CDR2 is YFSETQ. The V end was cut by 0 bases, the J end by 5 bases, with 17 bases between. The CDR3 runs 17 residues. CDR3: CASSLESVTPSNEKLFF. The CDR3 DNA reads TGCGCCAGCAGCTTGGAATCGGTGACACCTTCAAATGAAAAACTGTTTTTT.

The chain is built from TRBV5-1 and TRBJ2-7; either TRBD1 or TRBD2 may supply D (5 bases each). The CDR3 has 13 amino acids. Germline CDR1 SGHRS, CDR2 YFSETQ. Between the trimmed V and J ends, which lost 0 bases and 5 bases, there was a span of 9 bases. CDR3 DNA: TGCGCCAGCAGCTTGGTTGGGGACCACGAGCAGTACTTC. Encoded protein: CASSLVGDHEQYF.

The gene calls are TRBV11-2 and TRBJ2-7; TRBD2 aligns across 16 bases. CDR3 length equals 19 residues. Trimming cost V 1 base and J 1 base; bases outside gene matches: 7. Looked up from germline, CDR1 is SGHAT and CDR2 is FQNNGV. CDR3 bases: TGTGCCAGCAGCTTAGGTTGGGGACTAGCGGGAGGGTTGTCCTACGAGCAGTACTTC. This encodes CASSLGWGLAGGLSYEQYF.

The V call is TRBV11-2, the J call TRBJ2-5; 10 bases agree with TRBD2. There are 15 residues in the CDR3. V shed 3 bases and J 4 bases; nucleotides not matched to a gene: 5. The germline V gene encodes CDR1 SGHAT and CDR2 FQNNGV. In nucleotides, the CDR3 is TGTGCCAGCAGCTTCCTAGCGGGAGCAGGAGAGACCCAGTACTTC. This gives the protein CASSFLAGAGETQYF.

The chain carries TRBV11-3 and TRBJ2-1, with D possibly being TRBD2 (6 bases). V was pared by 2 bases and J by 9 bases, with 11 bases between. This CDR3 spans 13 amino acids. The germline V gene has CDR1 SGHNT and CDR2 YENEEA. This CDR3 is CASSLQGGAEQFF. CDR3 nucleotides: TGTGCCAGCAGCTTACAGGGAGGTGCTGAGCAGTTCTTC.

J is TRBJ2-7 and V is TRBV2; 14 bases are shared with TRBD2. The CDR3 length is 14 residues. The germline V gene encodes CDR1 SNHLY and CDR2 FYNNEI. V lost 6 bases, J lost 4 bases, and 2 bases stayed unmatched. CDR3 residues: CASRGLAGVYEQYF. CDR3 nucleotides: TGTGCCAGCAGGGGACTAGCGGGAGTTTACGAGCAGTACTTC.

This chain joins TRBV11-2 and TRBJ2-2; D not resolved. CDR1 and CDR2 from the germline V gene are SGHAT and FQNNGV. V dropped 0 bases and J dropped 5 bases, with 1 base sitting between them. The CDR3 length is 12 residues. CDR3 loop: CASSLETGELFF. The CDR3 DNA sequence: TGTGCCAGCAGCTTAGAGACCGGGGAGCTGTTTTTT.